This is a list of T cell receptor beta chains from one sample in a study of blood T cell repertoires in COVID-19. Generated by immunoSEQ multiplex PCR, the TCRdb table keeps only in-frame clones and is missing some. The sample lists nearly 350,000 clones, 91% occurring once. The sequencing input was peripheral blood. These receptor sequences come from a woman younger than 35 who had recovered from COVID-19. Both conserved end residues are part of each CDR3. Fields, in order: CDR3 protein, CDR3 DNA, D gene, clone size, V gene, J gene. The D gene is left open where the match is weak. Expanded clones are given a class, and other clones once, few, many or no size at all.

CDR3 protein: CASSTPPGGQETQYF
CDR3 DNA: TGTGCCAGTAGCACACCTCCAGGGGGGCAAGAGACCCAGTACTTC
D gene: -
clone size: -
V gene: TRBV19
J gene: TRBJ2-5

CDR3 protein: CASRRRLAGPTDTQYF
CDR3 DNA: TGTGCCAGCAGGCGGCGACTAGCGGGACCCACAGATACGCAGTATTTT
D gene: TRBD2
clone size: -
V gene: TRBV28
J gene: TRBJ2-3

CDR3 protein: CAWGQGFRYTF
CDR3 DNA: TGTGCCTGGGGCCAGGGGTTTCGCTACACCTTC
D gene: -
clone size: few
V gene: TRBV30
J gene: TRBJ1-2

CDR3 protein: CASSSVLGSPADTQYF
CDR3 DNA: TGTGCCAGCAGCTCCGTTCTCGGGTCGCCGGCAGATACGCAGTATTTT
D gene: -
clone size: -
V gene: TRBV11-3
J gene: TRBJ2-3

CDR3 protein: CASSPGLAGGTDTQYF
CDR3 DNA: TGCGCCAGCAGCCCCGGACTAGCGGGAGGCACAGATACGCAGTATTTT
D gene: TRBD2
clone size: -
V gene: TRBV4-1
J gene: TRBJ2-3

CDR3 protein: CAWSDQGSHNQPQHF
CDR3 DNA: TGTGCCTGGAGTGATCAGGGAAGTCACAATCAGCCCCAGCATTTT
D gene: -
clone size: -
V gene: TRBV30
J gene: TRBJ1-5

CDR3 protein: CASTRQSRGYTF
CDR3 DNA: TGTGCCAGCACGAGGCAGAGCCGTGGCTACACCTTC
D gene: -
clone size: -
V gene: TRBV21-1
J gene: TRBJ1-2

CDR3 protein: CASSPRQGLNYGYTF
CDR3 DNA: TGTGCCAGCAGTCCTAGACAGGGCCTCAACTATGGCTACACCTTC
D gene: TRBD1
clone size: -
V gene: TRBV27
J gene: TRBJ1-2

CDR3 protein: CASSERGGRSYTF
CDR3 DNA: TGTGCCAGCAGTGAACGGGGGGGGAGGAGCTACACCTTC
D gene: -
clone size: -
V gene: TRBV25-1
J gene: TRBJ1-2

CDR3 protein: CASSMTSGSSYNEQFF
CDR3 DNA: TGTGCCAGTAGTATGACTAGCGGGAGCTCCTACAATGAGCAGTTCTTC
D gene: TRBD2
clone size: -
V gene: TRBV19
J gene: TRBJ2-1

CDR3 protein: CASSWSDSSSYNSPLHF
CDR3 DNA: TGTGCCAGCAGTTGGAGCGACAGTAGCTCCTATAATTCACCCCTCCACTTT
D gene: -
clone size: -
V gene: TRBV6-2/TRBV6-3
J gene: TRBJ1-6